Listed below are T cell receptor beta chains from one sample, sequenced in a study of T cells in localized non-small cell lung cancer. Assay used: immunoSEQ multiplex PCR; TCRdb lists only in-frame clones, some missing. The sample has under 95,000 clones; 80% are singletons. The starting material was peripheral blood, obtained before any cancer treatment. These receptors came from a female donor over 55 with stage I lung adenocarcinoma. Both conserved end residues are part of each CDR3. Each record gives: clone size, V gene, J gene, D gene, CDR3 protein, CDR3 DNA. The D gene is left open where the match is weak. Not all rows give a size; the values are once, few, many and, for expanded clones, a class.

.	TRBV5-4	TRBJ1-4	TRBD1	CASSIKDRVDEKLFF	TGTGCCAGCAGCATAAAGGACAGGGTGGATGAAAAACTGTTTTTT
.	TRBV27	TRBJ1-1	.	CASSLNKGYTEAFF	TGTGCCAGCAGTTTAAACAAAGGGTACACTGAAGCTTTCTTT
.	TRBV27	TRBJ1-4	.	CASSFKTATNEKLFF	TGTGCCAGCAGTTTTAAAACAGCAACTAATGAAAAACTGTTTTTT
.	TRBV5-6	TRBJ1-1	.	CASIGPPGQVYDTEAFF	TGTGCCAGCATCGGGCCCCCTGGGCAGGTGTATGACACTGAAGCTTTCTTT
.	TRBV18	TRBJ2-1	.	CASSPQSGIYNEQFF	TGTGCCAGCTCACCTCAGTCCGGAATCTACAATGAGCAGTTCTTC
few	TRBV6-1	TRBJ1-1	TRBD1	CASSVGQGAEAFF	TGTGCCAGCAGCGTCGGACAGGGGGCTGAAGCTTTCTTT
.	TRBV2	TRBJ2-3	.	CASSPRGDTQYF	TGTGCCAGCAGCCCCCGGGGAGATACGCAGTATTTT
.	TRBV5-6	TRBJ2-3	.	CASSLRPQDTQYF	TGTGCCAGCAGCTTACGTCCCCAAGATACGCAGTATTTT
.	TRBV28	TRBJ2-3	.	CASTPSVGVTDTQYF	TGTGCCAGCACTCCTAGCGTCGGGGTAACAGATACGCAGTATTTT
.	TRBV7-2	TRBJ1-6	.	CASSLEGPGNSPLHF	TGTGCCAGCAGCTTAGAGGGTCCTGGGAATTCACCCCTCCACTTT
.	TRBV9	TRBJ1-5	TRBD1	CASSVGPQGANQPQHF	TGTGCCAGCAGCGTAGGCCCCCAGGGGGCTAATCAGCCCCAGCATTTT
once	TRBV11-2	TRBJ2-2	.	CASSLGLTNTGELFF	TGTGCCAGCAGCTTAGGCCTCACGAACACCGGGGAGCTGTTTTTT
.	TRBV5-1	TRBJ2-7	.	CASSTGGLPYEQYF	TGCGCCAGCAGCACGGGCGGGCTTCCCTACGAGCAGTACTTC
.	TRBV5-8	TRBJ1-5	TRBD1	CASSLERQGVGQPQHF	TGTGCCAGCAGCTTGGAGCGGCAGGGGGTGGGTCAGCCCCAGCATTTT
.	TRBV19	TRBJ1-3	.	CASSNSRTIYF	TGTGCCAGTAGTAATTCGAGAACCATATATTTT